This entry features one TCR beta chain sequence. Mismatch with germline at one junction end may stem from a read error. In the original processing: Amplification of reference gene primers was used by the study to estimate nucleated cell counts. Method: immunoSEQ multiplex PCR; TCRdb's copy keeps in-frame clones and lacks some. The V and J calls and the clone size are those of that table, but D and trimming were determined from the DNA. This table holds 330,000 or so clones, more than 85% found once. The source of the sample is a study of blood T cell repertoires in COVID-19. Germline V gives CDR1 SSHAT, CDR2 FNYEAQ (reference sequence). The CDR3 spans 13 residues.

V is TRBV7-7 and J is TRBJ2-5; D possibly corresponds to TRBD2 (6 bases). The TCR sequence derives from a woman in her thirties who had recovered from COVID-19. The sequenced material came from PBMCs or T cells enriched from blood (not recorded which). This chain's CDR3 is CASSRGNRETQYF. The CDR3 nucleotides are TGTGCTAGCAGCCGCGGGAATCGGGAGACCCAGTACTTC.